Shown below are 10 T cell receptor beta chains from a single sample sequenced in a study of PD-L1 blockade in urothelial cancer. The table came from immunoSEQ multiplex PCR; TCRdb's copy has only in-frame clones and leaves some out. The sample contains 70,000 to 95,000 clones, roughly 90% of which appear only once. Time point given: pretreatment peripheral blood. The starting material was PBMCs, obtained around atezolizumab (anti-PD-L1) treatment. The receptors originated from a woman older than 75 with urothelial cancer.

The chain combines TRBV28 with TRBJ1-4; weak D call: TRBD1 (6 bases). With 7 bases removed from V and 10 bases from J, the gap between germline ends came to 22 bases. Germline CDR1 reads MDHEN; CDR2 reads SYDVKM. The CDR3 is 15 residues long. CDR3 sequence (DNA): TGTGCCAGCACTCTGGTGGGACACAAAGGGGGAAAACTGTTTTTT. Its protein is CASTLVGHKGGKLFF.

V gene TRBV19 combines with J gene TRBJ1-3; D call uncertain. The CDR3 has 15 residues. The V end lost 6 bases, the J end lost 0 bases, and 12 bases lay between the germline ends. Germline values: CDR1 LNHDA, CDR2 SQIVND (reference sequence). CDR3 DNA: TGTGCCAGTAGCCCAAGCGGGTACTCTGGAAACACCATATATTTT. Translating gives CASSPSGYSGNTIYF.

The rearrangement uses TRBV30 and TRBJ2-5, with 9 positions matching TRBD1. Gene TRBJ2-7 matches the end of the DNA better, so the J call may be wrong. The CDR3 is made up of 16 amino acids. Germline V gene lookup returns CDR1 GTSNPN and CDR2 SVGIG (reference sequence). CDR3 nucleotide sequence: TGTGCCTGGAGCCCAATCGGACAGGGGATGGGATACGAGCAGTACTTC. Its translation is CAWSPIGQGMGYEQYF.

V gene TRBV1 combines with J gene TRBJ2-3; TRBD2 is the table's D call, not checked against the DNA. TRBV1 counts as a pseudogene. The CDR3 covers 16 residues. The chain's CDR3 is CTSSHRLAGVTDTQYF. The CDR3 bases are TGCACCAGCAGCCATCGACTAGCGGGTGTAACAGATACGCAGTATTTT.

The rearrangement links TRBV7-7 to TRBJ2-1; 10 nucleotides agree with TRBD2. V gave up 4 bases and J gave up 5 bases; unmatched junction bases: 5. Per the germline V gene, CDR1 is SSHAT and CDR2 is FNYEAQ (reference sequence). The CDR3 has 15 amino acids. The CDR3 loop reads CASSSGLAENNEQFF. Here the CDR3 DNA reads TGTGCCAGCAGCTCCGGACTAGCGGAGAACAATGAGCAGTTCTTC. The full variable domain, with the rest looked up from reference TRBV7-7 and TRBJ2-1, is GAGVSQSPRYKVTKRGQDVTLRCDPISSHATLYWYQQALGQGPEFLTYFNYEAQPDKSGLPSDRFSAERPEGSISTLTIQRTEQRDSAMYRCASSSGLAENNEQFFGPGTRLTVL.

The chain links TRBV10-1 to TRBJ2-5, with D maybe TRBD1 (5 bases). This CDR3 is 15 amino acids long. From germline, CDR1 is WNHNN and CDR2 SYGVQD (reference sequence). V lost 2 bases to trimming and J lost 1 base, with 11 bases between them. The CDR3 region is CASSEGRVPQETQYF. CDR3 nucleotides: TGCGCCAGCAGTGAGGGCAGGGTCCCCCAAGAGACCCAGTACTTC.

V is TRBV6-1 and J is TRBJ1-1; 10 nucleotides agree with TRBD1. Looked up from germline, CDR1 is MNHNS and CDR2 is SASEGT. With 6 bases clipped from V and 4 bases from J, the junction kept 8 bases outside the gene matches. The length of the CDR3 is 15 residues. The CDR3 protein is CASRAGTGASTEAFF. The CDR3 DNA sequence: TGTGCCAGCAGGGCCGGGACAGGGGCAAGCACTGAAGCTTTCTTT.

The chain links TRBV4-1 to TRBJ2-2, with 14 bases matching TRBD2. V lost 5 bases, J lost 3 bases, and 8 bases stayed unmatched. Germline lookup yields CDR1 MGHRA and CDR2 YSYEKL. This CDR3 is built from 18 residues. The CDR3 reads CASSGGGTSGRDTGELFF. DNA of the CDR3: TGCGCCAGCAGCGGAGGGGGGACTAGCGGGAGAGACACCGGGGAGCTGTTTTTT.

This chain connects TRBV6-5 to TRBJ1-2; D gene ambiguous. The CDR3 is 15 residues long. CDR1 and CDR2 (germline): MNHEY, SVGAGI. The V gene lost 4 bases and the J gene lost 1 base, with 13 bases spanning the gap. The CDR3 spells CASSSAGFLNYGYTF. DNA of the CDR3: TGTGCCAGCAGTTCCGCAGGATTCCTTAACTATGGCTACACCTTC.

CDR3 protein: CATRSTYEQYF. DNA for the CDR3: TGTGCCACCCGGTCTACCTACGAGCAGTACTTC. The genes are TRBV6-5 and TRBJ2-7; D remains ambiguous. Trimming removed 10 bases at V and 2 bases at J, with 9 bases between. Germline loops: CDR1 MNHEY, CDR2 SVGAGI. The CDR3 is 11 amino acids.